This T cell receptor (beta chain) was observed in a study of blood T cell repertoires in COVID-19. Background on the study: Spain, Italy and the United States supplied samples that represented acute and convalescent COVID-19. The cDNA or gDNA used as material had been derived from T cells, B-cell-depleted T cells, or PBMCs.

The V end was cut by 1 base, the J end by 2 bases, with 12 bases between. Germline assignment: CDR1 SGHRS and CDR2 YFSETQ. The CDR3 length is 15 residues. Authors' methods: Amplifying reference gene primers gave estimates of nucleated cell counts. Some clones are missing from TCRdb's copy, which holds only in-frame ones; the method was immunoSEQ multiplex PCR. That table gives V, J and clone size, and the DNA gave D and trimming. The top ten hold around 4% of the sample, which has fewer than 150,000 clones, around 85% seen once. This clone showed up just once. Sequencing input: peripheral blood. The chain joins TRBV5-1 to TRBJ2-5; D is undetermined. The source of this sequence is a human donor in a cohort sampled during active COVID-19. Here the CDR3 reads CASSLRSAVQETQYF. In DNA, the CDR3 is TGCGCCAGCAGCTTGAGGAGTGCGGTACAAGAGACCCAGTACTTC.